These 27 T cell receptor beta chains were sequenced from one sample in a study of chemoradiotherapy in HPV16-positive cancers (dated by TCRdb to the early 2020s). The method behind the library was the immunoSEQ multiplex PCR assay. Not all clones reach the TCRdb copy of this immuneACCESS table, which keeps in-frame sequences only. Checked studies attribute under half of the gap to unresolved V genes and leave the rest unexplained. The sample profile shows 9,000 or so clones; about nine tenths of them were found once. The top ten constitute approximately 13% of the sample. The sample consisted of blood, taken from a patient who underwent chemoradiotherapy. These receptors originate from a human donor with HPV-associated anogenital cancer.

This clone is deemed large. The chain combines TRBV7-9 with TRBJ2-5, with TRBD2 identical over 8 bases. The germline CDR1 and CDR2 sequences are SEHNR and FQNEAQ (reference sequence). The length of the CDR3 is 17 residues. J was trimmed by 2 bases and V by 5 bases; bases with no gene match: 13. The CDR3 spells CASSPQTGGAEQETQYF. CDR3 coding DNA: TGTGCCAGCAGCCCCCAAACCGGGGGGGCGGAACAAGAGACCCAGTACTTC.

The V call is TRBV19, the J call TRBJ2-3; 12 positions match TRBD1. Losses at the gene ends were 7 bases for V and 7 bases for J; bases not matched to a gene: 6. The CDR3 totals 14 residues. Germline V CDR1 and CDR2: LNHDA, SQIVND (reference sequence). DNA of the CDR3: TGTGCCAGTACCCGCGGGACAGGGGGCAATACGCAGTATTTT. Residues: CASTRGTGGNTQYF. The full variable domain, rest sourced from reference TRBV19 and TRBJ2-3, is DGGITQSPKYLFRKEGQNVTLSCEQNLNHDAMYWYRQDPGQGLRLIYYSQIVNDFQKGDIAEGYSVSREKKESFPLTVTSAQKNPTAFYLCASTRGTGGNTQYFGPGTRLTVL.

The chain links TRBV7-8 to TRBJ2-3, with D perhaps assigned TRBD1 or TRBD2 (6 bases each). Per the germline V gene, CDR1 is SGHVS and CDR2 is FQNEAQ. The ends were cut back, 3 bases at V and 1 base at J, with 11 bases in the middle. The CDR3 loop spans 15 amino acids. The CDR3 nucleotides are TGTGCCAGCAGCTTGAGGGGGGCTCGCACAGATACGCAGTATTTT. Protein: CASSLRGARTDTQYF.

The chain recombines TRBV7-2 with TRBJ2-1; 13 positions agree with TRBD2. CDR3 length: 16 amino acids. Germline trimming cut 5 bases from V and 9 bases from J; bases unmatched to any gene: 10. The germline V gene has CDR1 SGHTA and CDR2 FQGNSA. CDR3 coding DNA: TGTGCCAGCAGCCCAGGGACTAGCGGGGCACTAGGTGAGCAGTTCTTC. Its translation is CASSPGTSGALGEQFF.

V is TRBV19 and J is TRBJ1-1, with D possibly TRBD1 on 5 matching bases. The CDR3 runs to 15 residues. V gave up 0 bases and J gave up 4 bases, with 12 bases separating them. Germline V gene lookup returns CDR1 LNHDA and CDR2 SQIVND (reference sequence). CDR3 sequence: CASSIDPLGGTEAFF. The CDR3 DNA reads as TGTGCCAGTAGTATAGACCCATTGGGGGGCACTGAAGCTTTCTTT.

V and J are TRBV7-8 and TRBJ1-5; maybe TRBD1 (6 bases). V lost 2 bases, J lost 4 bases, and 15 bases lay in between. Germline V gene lookup returns CDR1 SGHVS and CDR2 FQNEAQ. CDR3 length: 16 residues. CDR3 sequence (DNA): TGTGCCAGCAGCTTATCTCCACAGGGCGGGAATCAGCCCCAGCATTTT. It translates to CASSLSPQGGNQPQHF.

This sequence joins TRBV6-1 and TRBJ1-5; TRBD1 matches 8 bases. The trim removed 8 bases at V and 3 bases at J, leaving 6 bases unmatched. This CDR3 spans 14 amino acids. The V gene's germline CDR1 is MNHNS and CDR2 SASEGT. The CDR3 here is CASQQGGDNQPQHF. CDR3 DNA sequence: TGTGCCAGCCAACAGGGGGGAGACAATCAGCCCCAGCATTTT.

In DNA, the CDR3 is TGCACCAGCAGCCTGGGGACAGGGAACCTGACCTACGAGCAGTACGTC. Its translation is CTSSLGTGNLTYEQYV. This rearrangement joins TRBV1 to TRBJ2-7; TRBD1, the table's D call, lacks a check against the DNA. TRBV1 has pseudogene status. This CDR3 contains 16 residues.

The V gene is TRBV2, the J gene TRBJ1-1; D unresolved. The CDR3 loop spans 13 amino acids. The germline V gene has CDR1 SNHLY and CDR2 FYNNEI. Trimming stripped 5 bases from V and 1 base from J, with 8 bases between. CDR3 sequence (DNA): TGTGCCAGCAGTTATACCGAGAACACTGAAGCTTTCTTT. Translating it yields CASSYTENTEAFF.

V gene TRBV5-1 combines with J gene TRBJ1-4; unclear D gene. Between the trimmed V and J ends, which lost 6 bases and 6 bases, there was a span of 12 bases. Germline V gene lookup returns CDR1 SGHRS and CDR2 YFSETQ. This CDR3 is built from 13 residues. CDR3 coding DNA: TGCGCCAGCACGGGCCGGCCAGATGAAAAACTGTTTTTT. It translates to CASTGRPDEKLFF.

V and J are TRBV5-5 and TRBJ1-1; D not certain. From germline, CDR1 is SGHKS and CDR2 YYEKEE (reference sequence). V was pared by 3 bases and J by 6 bases, with 9 bases between. The CDR3 has 12 residues. CDR3 bases: TGTGCCAGCAGCTACCGGGATTCTGAAGCTTTCTTT. The encoded protein is CASSYRDSEAFF.

This clone was detected only a few times. The rearrangement joins TRBV19 to TRBJ1-4; TRBD1 matches 9 bases. Germline V gene lookup returns CDR1 LNHDA and CDR2 SQIVND (reference sequence). The CDR3 has 14 amino acids. V lost 5 bases, J lost 8 bases, and 6 bases stayed unmatched. The CDR3 sequence: CASSEDRGREKLFF. The CDR3 DNA follows: TGTGCCAGTAGTGAGGACAGGGGACGGGAAAAACTGTTTTTT. The whole variable domain, filled in from reference TRBV19 and TRBJ1-4, reads DGGITQSPKYLFRKEGQNVTLSCEQNLNHDAMYWYRQDPGQGLRLIYYSQIVNDFQKGDIAEGYSVSREKKESFPLTVTSAQKNPTAFYLCASSEDRGREKLFFGSGTQLSVL.

The chain links TRBV6-5 to TRBJ1-1; D is unresolved. The V end lost 5 bases, the J end lost 3 bases, and 7 bases lay between the germline ends. The CDR3 is made up of 12 amino acids. The V gene's germline CDR1 is MNHEY and CDR2 SVGAGI. This CDR3 is CASSRWDTEAFF. The CDR3 DNA reads TGTGCCAGCAGTAGGTGGGACACTGAAGCTTTCTTT.

V gene TRBV7-2 combines with J gene TRBJ1-1, with D possibly being TRBD1 (6 bases). In germline, CDR1 is SGHTA, CDR2 FQGNSA. The CDR3 has 13 amino acids. Trimming removed 2 bases from V and 8 bases from J, with 12 bases in between. The CDR3, as DNA: TGTGCCAGCAGCTTAAGACAGGATTGGGAAGCTTTCTTT. Its translation is CASSLRQDWEAFF.

The chain joins TRBV9 to TRBJ1-5, with D unclear. The CDR3 covers 14 residues. Germline CDR1 reads SGDLS; CDR2 reads YYNGEE. Trimming removed 3 bases from V and 2 bases from J, with 9 bases in between. Here the CDR3 DNA reads TGTGCCAGCAGCGGGGGTGGCCGCAATCAGCCCCAGCATTTT. It encodes CASSGGGRNQPQHF.

This chain links TRBV7-9 with TRBJ1-1; D unresolved. The ends were cut back, 4 bases at V and 0 bases at J, with 18 bases in the middle. CDR1 is SEHNR and CDR2 is FQNEAQ in the germline V gene (reference sequence). The CDR3 is 17 amino acids. The CDR3 DNA reads as TGTGCCAGCAGCTCAATCCCGGGGAGATCCATGAACACTGAAGCTTTCTTT. It translates to CASSSIPGRSMNTEAFF.

The chain has TRBV5-1 and TRBJ2-1, with 12 bases aligning to TRBD2. The germline gives CDR1 SGHRS, CDR2 YFSETQ. This CDR3 has 18 residues. The ends lost 1 base at V and 5 bases at J; junction bases unmatched: 10. Here the CDR3 reads CASSLRTSGVRANNEQFF. The CDR3 region has the DNA TGCGCCAGCAGCTTGAGGACTAGCGGGGTTCGTGCTAACAATGAGCAGTTCTTC.

V is TRBV7-2 and J is TRBJ2-5, with a weak D call TRBD2 (6 bases). Germline values: CDR1 SGHTA, CDR2 FQGNSA. The V end lost 4 bases, the J end lost 7 bases, and 13 bases lay between the germline ends. The CDR3 loop spans 13 amino acids. The CDR3, as DNA: TGTGCCAGCAGCTCCATGGCCGGGGGGACCCAGTACTTC. Translated, it gives CASSSMAGGTQYF.

For the CDR3, the DNA is TGTGCCACCAGCAGAGCAGCGAGGAATGGTTCACCCCTCCACTTT. Translation: CATSRAARNGSPLHF. This chain joins TRBV15 and TRBJ1-6; no reliable D call. Trimming pared 1 base from V and 9 bases from J, leaving 13 bases between. Germline V lookup: CDR1 LNHNV, CDR2 YYDKDF (reference sequence). CDR3 length: 15 residues.

The rearrangement joins TRBV19 to TRBJ2-7; D possibly corresponds to TRBD2 (5 bases). Germline CDR1 LNHDA, CDR2 SQIVND (reference sequence). The CDR3 spans 14 residues. V dropped 3 bases and J dropped 2 bases, with 11 bases sitting between them. The CDR3 sequence is CASSIREGPYEQYF. The DNA for the CDR3 is TGTGCCAGTAGTATTAGAGAGGGTCCCTACGAGCAGTACTTC. Looking up the rest from reference TRBV19 and TRBJ2-7 gives the full variable domain: DGGITQSPKYLFRKEGQNVTLSCEQNLNHDAMYWYRQDPGQGLRLIYYSQIVNDFQKGDIAEGYSVSREKKESFPLTVTSAQKNPTAFYLCASSIREGPYEQYFGPGTRLTVT.

The chain has TRBV30 and TRBJ1-5, with D possibly matching TRBD1 (5 bases). The V and J ends lost 2 bases and 3 bases respectively, with 11 bases between them. The CDR3 totals 14 residues. Per germline, CDR1 GTSNPN and CDR2 SVGIG (reference sequence). Here the CDR3 DNA reads TGTGCCTGGAGTCAGACAGACTACAATCAGCCCCAGCATTTT. Protein product: CAWSQTDYNQPQHF. The complete variable domain, with remaining parts taken from reference TRBV30 and TRBJ1-5, reads SQTIHQWPATLVQPVGSPLSLECTVEGTSNPNLYWYRQAAGRGLQLLFYSVGIGQISSEVPQNLSASRPQDRQFILSSKKLLLSDSGFYLCAWSQTDYNQPQHFGDGTRLSIL.

CDR3 amino acids: CASSGGDYNEQFF. The CDR3 DNA sequence: TGTGCCAGCAGTGGGGGGGACTACAATGAGCAGTTCTTC. The chain carries TRBV2 and TRBJ2-1, with D perhaps matching TRBD2 (6 bases). This CDR3 region has 13 residues. In germline, CDR1 is SNHLY, CDR2 FYNNEI. V lost 4 bases and J lost 3, with 7 bases in between.

This CDR3 reads CASSAGTGWDTQYF. CDR3 bases: TGTGCCAGCAGTGCAGGGACAGGGTGGGATACGCAGTATTTT. V and J are TRBV6-1 and TRBJ2-3; 9 positions match TRBD1. CDR1 MNHNS and CDR2 SASEGT come from the germline V gene. This CDR3 has 14 amino acids. J gave up 6 bases and V 4 bases, and 5 bases lay outside the gene matches.

This rearrangement joins TRBV30 to TRBJ1-2, with D possibly being TRBD1 (5 bases). Trimming took off 1 base at V and 1 base at J, with 16 bases between the two ends. There are 16 residues in the CDR3. Germline CDR1 and CDR2: GTSNPN and SVGIG (reference sequence). The CDR3 DNA reads TGTGCCTGGAGTGGGGGGGGGAAGAAAGATAACTATGGCTACACCTTC. Protein: CAWSGGGKKDNYGYTF. Full variable domain (remainder filled in from reference TRBV30 and TRBJ1-2): SQTIHQWPATLVQPVGSPLSLECTVEGTSNPNLYWYRQAAGRGLQLLFYSVGIGQISSEVPQNLSASRPQDRQFILSSKKLLLSDSGFYLCAWSGGGKKDNYGYTFGSGTRLTVV.

The V gene is TRBV21-1, the J gene TRBJ2-3. TRBV21-1 is a known pseudogene. CDR3 length: 11 residues. CDR3 bases: TGTGCCAGCAGCCCCACGGATACGCAGTATTTT. Residues: CASSPTDTQYF.

The CDR3 sequence is CASELGMNTEAFF. CDR3 bases: TGTGCCAGCGAACTCGGGATGAACACTGAAGCTTTCTTT. The chain carries TRBV7-9 and TRBJ1-1; D remains unclear. This CDR3 has 13 residues. V shed 8 bases and J shed 0 bases, with 10 bases lying between them. Germline V gene lookup returns CDR1 SEHNR and CDR2 FQNEAQ (reference sequence). Drawing the rest from reference TRBV7-9 and TRBJ1-1, the complete variable domain is DTGVSQNPRHKITKRGQNVTFRCDPISEHNRLYWYRQTLGQGPEFLTYFQNEAQLEKSRLLSDRFSAERPKGSFSTLEIQRTEQGDSAMYLCASELGMNTEAFFGQGTRLTVV.

The rearrangement uses TRBV6-1 and TRBJ2-3, with 9 bases matching TRBD1. There are 15 residues in the CDR3. Per the germline V gene, CDR1 is MNHNS and CDR2 is SASEGT. The junction had 8 bases not matched to a gene; V was cut back by 7 bases and J by 3 bases. CDR3 sequence reads: CASTRGQGRTDTQYF. DNA for the CDR3: TGTGCCAGCACCAGGGGACAGGGAAGGACAGATACGCAGTATTTT.